This T cell receptor beta chain was identified during a study of blood T cell repertoires in COVID-19. Study information: Some COVID-19 samples were acute and others convalescent; all came from the United States, Italy and Spain. PBMCs, B-cell-depleted T cells, or T cells provided the cDNA or gDNA that made up the material.

Seattle participants joined during active infection and were tracked over time. The CDR3 loop spans 17 amino acids. Trimming cost V 4 bases and J 6 bases; bases outside gene matches: 16. The germline gives CDR1 SGHRS, CDR2 YFSETQ. Original processing methods: Estimation of nucleated cell counts was performed using reference gene primer amplification. Produced via immunoSEQ multiplex PCR; TCRdb's table is partial and in-frame only. V and J calls and clone size are given by that table; D and trimming were obtained from the DNA. The sample contains about 300,000 clones, approximately 90% of which appear only once.

This TCR derives from a woman aged 45-65 years with COVID-19, enrolled during active disease. This chain connects TRBV5-1 to TRBJ2-1; TRBD2 matches 7 bases. Sequencing used peripheral blood. Written as DNA, the CDR3 is TGCGCCAGCAGCAGTTTGGAGGGAGGGCCAAAATTCAATGAGCAGTTCTTC. It codes for CASSSLEGGPKFNEQFF.